What follows describes a single TCR beta chain. Antigen specificity is unknown. This sample is drawn from a study of T cell responses to AZD1222 COVID-19 vaccine. Findings and limits, study-wide: In the spike-specific TCR repertoire, nearly half reportedly target unmutated variant regions. Dominant at 160-218 and 743-854, vaccine-associated CD4 TCRs also spanned spike.

Losses at the gene ends were 3 bases for V and 4 bases for J; bases not matched to a gene: 6. This CDR3 is built from 14 residues. Germline CDR1 is SGDLS and CDR2 is YYNGEE. Assay used: immunoSEQ multiplex PCR; TCRdb lists only in-frame clones, some missing. The data contain 150,000 or so clones, about 93% of them seen just once; the ten biggest clones take up roughly 2.9%. The starting material was peripheral blood, obtained on day 0 of MenACWY control vaccination. This receptor was taken from an adult in good health. The chain employs TRBV9 and TRBJ2-5; TRBD2 aligns across 7 bases. The CDR3 loop reads CASSASLAGETQYF. The CDR3 DNA sequence: TGTGCCAGCAGCGCCTCTTTAGCGGGAGAGACCCAGTACTTC.